The rows below give T cell receptor beta chains drawn from one sample of a study of shared clonotypes between healthy human individuals. Produced via immunoSEQ multiplex PCR; TCRdb's table is partial and in-frame only. Of millions of clones listed, 90% to 95% are singletons. Material: naive CD4+ T cells sorted from blood. Receptor source: a man between 18 and 35 years old in good health. Each CDR3 is given without its conserved first and last residue.

j_call,v_call,cdr3_aa
TRBJ2-3,TRBV5-1,ASSSGTGGRIDTQY
TRBJ2-3,TRBV9,ASSVTESTDTQY
TRBJ2-7,TRBV27,ASSLLLAPKEQY
TRBJ2-3,TRBV30,AWSSRGLAGGRDTQY
TRBJ2-2,TRBV11-3,ASSLGQGNTGELF
TRBJ2-5,TRBV5-1,ASSYGDPETQY
TRBJ1-1,TRBV10-3,AISLTGGTEAF
TRBJ2-7,TRBV6-5,ASSYSGQGYEQY
TRBJ2-3,TRBV4-1,ASSHSGDTQY
TRBJ2-2,TRBV6-6,ASKVADFTGELF
TRBJ2-5,TRBV7-9,ASSSWTGSLGTQY
TRBJ1-1,TRBV5-1,ASSRDRGLMNTEAF
TRBJ1-1,TRBV29-1,SVYRFSDTEAF
TRBJ2-5,TRBV15,ATSRDGTAIQETQY
TRBJ2-5,TRBV28,ASSSDGRKQETQY
TRBJ2-1,TRBV7-6,ASSYPEGNEQF
TRBJ1-2,TRBV10-3,AISEDTRRSGYT
TRBJ2-7,TRBV5-4,ASSLGGGGGGSYEQY
TRBJ2-3,TRBV6-5,ASSSTADTQY
TRBJ2-5,TRBV7-2,ASSLKVEAGGPETQY
TRBJ2-2,TRBV19,ASSRETGLAGELF
TRBJ2-1,TRBV10-3,AISEMSAGGEQF
TRBJ2-2,TRBV10-3,AISEGREDTGELF
TRBJ1-2,TRBV19,ASSQDSINYGYT
TRBJ1-1,TRBV15,ATSRDRGVAF
TRBJ1-6,TRBV27,ASSFSGTVGSPLH
TRBJ1-5,TRBV4-1,ASSQRAINQPQH
TRBJ2-2,TRBV27,ASTTGATGELF
TRBJ2-3,TRBV6-5,ASNPSGAENTQY
TRBJ2-2,TRBV2,ASKWREVDTGELF
TRBJ2-3,TRBV11-3,ASSPGTDTQY
TRBJ1-4,TRBV5-6,ASSLVGVEEKLF
TRBJ1-3,TRBV19,ASSTEKTGNTIY
TRBJ2-4,TRBV11-2,ASSLGRQGGNIQY
TRBJ1-4,TRBV5-1,ASSLTVATNEKLF
TRBJ2-2,TRBV6-8,ASSYWDKNTGELF
TRBJ1-3,TRBV6-5,ASRRSFRDTIY
TRBJ1-6,TRBV5-4,ASSLSDPVSYNSPLH
TRBJ2-7,TRBV10-2,ASSSRDRVYEQY
TRBJ1-2,TRBV4-2,ASSQVEQGHGYT
TRBJ2-3,TRBV5-1,ASSLEGVSTDTQY
TRBJ1-2,TRBV7-9,ASSLRGNYGYT
TRBJ2-6,TRBV5-4,ASSGGTARFSSGANVLT
TRBJ1-2,TRBV19,ASSGRTLANYGYT
TRBJ1-5,TRBV19,ASSPTGGNQPQH
TRBJ2-7,TRBV5-5,ASTLTASYEQY
TRBJ2-7,TRBV6-6,ASTTTFYEQY
TRBJ1-2,TRBV7-2,ASSLDRVGYT
TRBJ2-3,TRBV9,ASSVQTAREGTDTQY
TRBJ1-1,TRBV28,ASSFTRSDTPF
TRBJ1-2,TRBV28,ASSLPEGYGYT
TRBJ2-1,TRBV19,ASSIDTGVINNEQF
TRBJ1-6,TRBV7-2,ASSSSPGTGTPNSPLH
TRBJ1-4,TRBV11-2,ASSLDAGVNEKLF
TRBJ2-5,TRBV5-1,ASSFGDRQETQY
TRBJ2-7,TRBV18,ASSLRDWRSYEQY
TRBJ1-5,TRBV10-3,AISGGGSNQPQH
TRBJ1-6,TRBV5-4,ASSLVRGQGSNSPLH
TRBJ1-1,TRBV14,ASSRRQTNTEAF